The rows below give T cell receptor beta chains drawn from one sample of a study of cytomegalovirus exposure and HLA in healthy donors. Some clones are missing from TCRdb's copy, which holds only in-frame ones; the method was immunoSEQ multiplex PCR. Here the sample spans about 180,000 clones, about three quarters being singletons. Sequenced: PBMCs. The receptors were gathered from a man aged 18 to 29 in good health and CMV-seronegative. CDR3s include the opening cysteine and the closing phenylalanine or tryptophan. Each record gives: V gene, clone size, D gene, J gene, CDR3 DNA, CDR3 protein. The D gene is left open where the match is weak. Expanded clones are given a class, and other clones once, few, many or no size at all.

v_gene: TRBV7-9; abundance: .; d_gene: TRBD1; j_gene: TRBJ2-5; CDR3nt: TGTGCCAGCAGCTCGCCCAGGGACAGGGGGCCAGAGACCCAGTACTTC; CDR3aa: CASSSPRDRGPETQYF
v_gene: TRBV27; abundance: .; d_gene: TRBD1; j_gene: TRBJ1-1; CDR3nt: TGTGCCAGCAGTGCCCGGGACAGGGGGCTAATTAGGCTTGGGAACACTGAAGCTTTCTTT; CDR3aa: CASSARDRGLIRLGNTEAFF
v_gene: TRBV11-2; abundance: .; d_gene: TRBD2; j_gene: TRBJ2-2; CDR3nt: TGTGCCAGCAGGCGCCCCGGGAGGAGTCAGCGAATTTCGGGGGAGCTGTTTTTT; CDR3aa: CASRRPGRSQRISGELFF
v_gene: TRBV5-4; abundance: .; d_gene: .; j_gene: TRBJ1-2; CDR3nt: TGTGCCAGCAGGCCCGGGGAGGGCTATGGCTACACCTTC; CDR3aa: CASRPGEGYGYTF
v_gene: TRBV2; abundance: .; d_gene: TRBD2; j_gene: TRBJ2-1; CDR3nt: TGTGCCAGCAGTCCAGATAGCGGGAGCCACAATGAGCAGTTCTTC; CDR3aa: CASSPDSGSHNEQFF
v_gene: TRBV6-6; abundance: .; d_gene: .; j_gene: TRBJ2-7; CDR3nt: TGTGCCAGCAGTCCCACTCCGACAGTCTCCTACGAGCAGTACTTC; CDR3aa: CASSPTPTVSYEQYF
v_gene: TRBV7-8; abundance: .; d_gene: TRBD2; j_gene: TRBJ2-7; CDR3nt: TGTGCCAGCAACCTACTAGCGGGAGGACTCGAGCAGTACTTC; CDR3aa: CASNLLAGGLEQYF
v_gene: TRBV27; abundance: .; d_gene: .; j_gene: TRBJ1-1; CDR3nt: TGTGCCAGCAGTTTAAGTCGAGGGAACACTGAAGCTTTCTTT; CDR3aa: CASSLSRGNTEAFF
v_gene: TRBV7-9; abundance: .; d_gene: TRBD2; j_gene: TRBJ2-3; CDR3nt: TGTGCCAGCAGCAAGGCGGCTAGCGGGAGTGGGCCAAAAGATACGCAGTATTTT; CDR3aa: CASSKAASGSGPKDTQYF
v_gene: TRBV6-1; abundance: .; d_gene: TRBD1; j_gene: TRBJ1-6; CDR3nt: TGTGCCAGCATCGGGACAGGGGTCTCACCCCTCCACTTT; CDR3aa: CASIGTGVSPLHF
v_gene: TRBV7-2; abundance: .; d_gene: .; j_gene: TRBJ2-2; CDR3nt: TGTGCCAGCAGCTTAAACGGGGGGCCGAACACCGGGGAGCTGTTTTTT; CDR3aa: CASSLNGGPNTGELFF
v_gene: TRBV27; abundance: .; d_gene: .; j_gene: TRBJ1-5; CDR3nt: TGTGCCAGCAGTTTATCGCTGGGGGGGCAGGGGCGTAATCAGCCCCAGCATTTT; CDR3aa: CASSLSLGGQGRNQPQHF
v_gene: TRBV5-5; abundance: .; d_gene: .; j_gene: TRBJ1-4; CDR3nt: TGTGCCAGCAGCTTGCTAGGGGGTAATGAAAAACTGTTTTTT; CDR3aa: CASSLLGGNEKLFF
v_gene: TRBV5-1; abundance: .; d_gene: TRBD1; j_gene: TRBJ2-5; CDR3nt: TGCGCCAGCAGAGGGTCAGGGGGACCCCAAGAGACCCAGTACTTC; CDR3aa: CASRGSGGPQETQYF
v_gene: TRBV7-6; abundance: .; d_gene: .; j_gene: TRBJ1-1; CDR3nt: TGTGCCAGCAGCCTACAGGAGACGAACACTGAAGCTTTCTTT; CDR3aa: CASSLQETNTEAFF
v_gene: TRBV5-1; abundance: .; d_gene: .; j_gene: TRBJ2-7; CDR3nt: TGCGCCAGCAGCTCCGGGACAAACGGCGAGCAGTACTTC; CDR3aa: CASSSGTNGEQYF
v_gene: TRBV27; abundance: .; d_gene: TRBD1; j_gene: TRBJ2-2; CDR3nt: TGTGCCAGCAAACGTCCCGGGACAGAGAACACCGGGGAGCTGTTTTTT; CDR3aa: CASKRPGTENTGELFF
v_gene: TRBV7-3; abundance: .; d_gene: TRBD1; j_gene: TRBJ1-6; CDR3nt: TGTGCCAGCAGCCCCGGGACAGCGTATAATTCACCCCTCCACTTT; CDR3aa: CASSPGTAYNSPLHF
v_gene: TRBV28; abundance: once; d_gene: .; j_gene: TRBJ2-5; CDR3nt: TGTGCCAGCAGTTTAATATCGGCCGGGGGGCCCCAAGAGACCCAGTACTTC; CDR3aa: CASSLISAGGPQETQYF
v_gene: TRBV6-5; abundance: .; d_gene: TRBD1; j_gene: TRBJ1-2; CDR3nt: TGTGCCTCAACAGGGGCTAACTATGGCTACACCTTC; CDR3aa: CASTGANYGYTF
v_gene: TRBV7-2; abundance: .; d_gene: .; j_gene: TRBJ2-7; CDR3nt: TGTGCCAGCAGCTTAGAGTACCACAGCTCCTACGAGCAGTACTTC; CDR3aa: CASSLEYHSSYEQYF
v_gene: TRBV9; abundance: .; d_gene: .; j_gene: TRBJ2-3; CDR3nt: TGTGCCAGCAGCGTAGCGGGGGGCGGCACAGATACGCAGTATTTT; CDR3aa: CASSVAGGGTDTQYF
v_gene: TRBV30; abundance: .; d_gene: TRBD1; j_gene: TRBJ2-7; CDR3nt: TGTGCCTGGAGTGTAAGACAGGGGGGCGAGCAGTACTTC; CDR3aa: CAWSVRQGGEQYF
v_gene: TRBV11-1; abundance: .; d_gene: .; j_gene: TRBJ2-3; CDR3nt: TGTGCCAGCAGCTTAATACTACCCACTAGCACAGATACGCAGTATTTT; CDR3aa: CASSLILPTSTDTQYF
v_gene: TRBV6-5; abundance: .; d_gene: .; j_gene: TRBJ2-7; CDR3nt: TGTGCCAACGGCCAGGGCTACGAGCAGTACTTC; CDR3aa: CANGQGYEQYF
v_gene: TRBV27; abundance: .; d_gene: TRBD2; j_gene: TRBJ2-1; CDR3nt: TGTGCCAGCAGACGCCTAGCGGGGGGGCCGAGGCATGAGCAGTTCTTC; CDR3aa: CASRRLAGGPRHEQFF
v_gene: TRBV5-1; abundance: few; d_gene: TRBD2; j_gene: TRBJ2-7; CDR3nt: TGCGCCAGCAGCTTGACGTGGACTAGCGGGACCGGCGAGCAGTACTTC; CDR3aa: CASSLTWTSGTGEQYF
v_gene: TRBV6-6; abundance: .; d_gene: .; j_gene: TRBJ2-5; CDR3nt: TGTGCCAGCAGTCCGCGGGACGCCGCCGCAGCTCAGTACTTC; CDR3aa: CASSPRDAAAAQYF
v_gene: TRBV5-1; abundance: .; d_gene: TRBD2; j_gene: TRBJ2-3; CDR3nt: TGCGCCAGCAGCGACGGACTAGCGGGGGGTACTAGCACAGATACGCAGTATTTT; CDR3aa: CASSDGLAGGTSTDTQYF
v_gene: TRBV5-4; abundance: .; d_gene: TRBD1; j_gene: TRBJ2-2; CDR3nt: TGTGCCAGCAGCTTAGGGGACAGGGGCACCGGGGAGCTGTTTTTT; CDR3aa: CASSLGDRGTGELFF
v_gene: TRBV6-1; abundance: .; d_gene: .; j_gene: TRBJ2-3; CDR3nt: TGTGCCAGCAGGCTGGGCTCTAGCACAGATACGCAGTATTTT; CDR3aa: CASRLGSSTDTQYF
v_gene: TRBV5-1; abundance: once; d_gene: .; j_gene: TRBJ1-5; CDR3nt: TGCGCCAGCAGCCCAGGACTGGTGGGCCAGCCCCAGCATTTT; CDR3aa: CASSPGLVGQPQHF
v_gene: TRBV7-3; abundance: .; d_gene: TRBD1; j_gene: TRBJ1-6; CDR3nt: TGTGCCAGCAGCCGGACAGGGAATAATTCACCCCTCCACTTT; CDR3aa: CASSRTGNNSPLHF
v_gene: TRBV6-5; abundance: .; d_gene: TRBD1; j_gene: TRBJ1-6; CDR3nt: TGTGCCAACAAACAGGGGGTCGGGTCACCCCTCCACTTT; CDR3aa: CANKQGVGSPLHF